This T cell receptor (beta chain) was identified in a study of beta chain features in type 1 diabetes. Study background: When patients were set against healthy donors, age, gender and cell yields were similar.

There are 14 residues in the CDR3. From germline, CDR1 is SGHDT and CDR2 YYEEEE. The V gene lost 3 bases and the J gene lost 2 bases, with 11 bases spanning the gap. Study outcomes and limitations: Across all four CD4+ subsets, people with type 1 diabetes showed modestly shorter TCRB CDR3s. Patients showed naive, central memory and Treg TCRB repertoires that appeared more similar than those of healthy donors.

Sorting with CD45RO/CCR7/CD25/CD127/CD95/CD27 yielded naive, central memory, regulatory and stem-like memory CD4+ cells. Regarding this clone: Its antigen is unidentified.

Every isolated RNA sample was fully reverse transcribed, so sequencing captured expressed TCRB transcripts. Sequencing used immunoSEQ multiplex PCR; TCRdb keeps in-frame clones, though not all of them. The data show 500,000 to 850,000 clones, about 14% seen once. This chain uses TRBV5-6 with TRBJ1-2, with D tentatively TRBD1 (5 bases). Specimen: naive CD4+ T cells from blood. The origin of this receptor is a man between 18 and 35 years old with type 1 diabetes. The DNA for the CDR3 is TGTGCCAGCAGCTGGCCGACAGTGAACTATGGCTACACCTTC. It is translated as CASSWPTVNYGYTF.